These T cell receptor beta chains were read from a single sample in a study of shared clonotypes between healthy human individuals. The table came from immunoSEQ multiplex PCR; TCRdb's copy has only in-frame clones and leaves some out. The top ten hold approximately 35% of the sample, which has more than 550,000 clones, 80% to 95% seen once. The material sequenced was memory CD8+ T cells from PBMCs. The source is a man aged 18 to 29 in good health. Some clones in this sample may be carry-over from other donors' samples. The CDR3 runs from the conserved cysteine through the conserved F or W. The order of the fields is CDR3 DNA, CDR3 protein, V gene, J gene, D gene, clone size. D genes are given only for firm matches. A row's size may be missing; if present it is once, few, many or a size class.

cdr3_nt: TGTGCCAGCTGCGGACAGGAGACCTACGAGCAGTACTTC
cdr3_aa: CASCGQETYEQYF
v_call: TRBV28
j_call: TRBJ2-7
d_call: TRBD1
clone_size: few

cdr3_nt: TGCGCCAGCAGCCAAGATCGCCTTTGGACGGGCTCCTACGAGCAGTACTTC
cdr3_aa: CASSQDRLWTGSYEQYF
v_call: TRBV4-1
j_call: TRBJ2-7
d_call: -
clone_size: -

cdr3_nt: TGTGCCAGCAGCCCACCAGGGGGGCCTGACACCGGGGAGCTGTTTTTT
cdr3_aa: CASSPPGGPDTGELFF
v_call: TRBV9
j_call: TRBJ2-2
d_call: -
clone_size: -

cdr3_nt: TGTGCCAGCAGTTTGAGGGGCGGCAATAATGAAAAACTGTTTTTT
cdr3_aa: CASSLRGGNNEKLFF
v_call: TRBV28
j_call: TRBJ1-4
d_call: -
clone_size: once

cdr3_nt: TGTGCCAGCGCCACGGGCACTGAAGCTTTCTTT
cdr3_aa: CASATGTEAFF
v_call: TRBV16
j_call: TRBJ1-1
d_call: -
clone_size: once

cdr3_nt: TGTGCCACAAAACAAGTGGCGGTGGCCCACGAGCAGTACTTC
cdr3_aa: CATKQVAVAHEQYF
v_call: TRBV19
j_call: TRBJ2-7
d_call: -
clone_size: -

cdr3_nt: TGTGCCAGCAGCGGCCGGGACAGGACAGCCTACGAGCAGTACTTC
cdr3_aa: CASSGRDRTAYEQYF
v_call: TRBV5-8
j_call: TRBJ2-7
d_call: TRBD1
clone_size: -

cdr3_nt: TGCGCCAGCAGCTTGGTGGGTTTGACAGCGCCAAACATTCAGTACTTC
cdr3_aa: CASSLVGLTAPNIQYF
v_call: TRBV5-1
j_call: TRBJ2-4
d_call: -
clone_size: -

cdr3_nt: TGTGCCAGCAGCTTGGACGGGATCCTGGGCGAGCAGTACTTC
cdr3_aa: CASSLDGILGEQYF
v_call: TRBV5-4
j_call: TRBJ2-7
d_call: -
clone_size: -

cdr3_nt: TGTGCCAGTGGACCAGACGCCGGGGAGCTGTTTTTT
cdr3_aa: CASGPDAGELFF
v_call: TRBV28
j_call: TRBJ2-2
d_call: -
clone_size: -

cdr3_nt: TGCGCCAGCAGCTATACCGGGACAGGGGGGCTAGATACGCAGTATTTT
cdr3_aa: CASSYTGTGGLDTQYF
v_call: TRBV5-1
j_call: TRBJ2-3
d_call: TRBD1
clone_size: -

cdr3_nt: TGTGCCAGCAGCCAACAAGATCGGGCGGGAGGGGTCTATGAGCAGTTCTTC
cdr3_aa: CASSQQDRAGGVYEQFF
v_call: TRBV4-2
j_call: TRBJ2-1
d_call: TRBD2
clone_size: -

cdr3_nt: TGTGCCAGCAGTGAAGCAATACTAGCGGGAATTAAGTTCTTC
cdr3_aa: CASSEAILAGIKFF
v_call: TRBV6-1
j_call: TRBJ2-1
d_call: TRBD2
clone_size: -

cdr3_nt: TGCGCCAGCAGCTTACAGGGAAACCAAGAGACCCAGTACTTC
cdr3_aa: CASSLQGNQETQYF
v_call: TRBV5-1
j_call: TRBJ2-5
d_call: -
clone_size: -

cdr3_nt: TGTGCCAGCAGTTTGCATCTCCGACGACAGAACTATGGCTACACCTTC
cdr3_aa: CASSLHLRRQNYGYTF
v_call: TRBV28
j_call: TRBJ1-2
d_call: -
clone_size: -

cdr3_nt: TGTGCCTGGACCCCGGGACTCGGGGAAAAACTGTTTTTT
cdr3_aa: CAWTPGLGEKLFF
v_call: TRBV30
j_call: TRBJ1-4
d_call: -
clone_size: few

cdr3_nt: TGTGCCAGCAGCGACGGGACGGCGGGCGAAGCTTTCTTT
cdr3_aa: CASSDGTAGEAFF
v_call: TRBV11-2
j_call: TRBJ1-1
d_call: -
clone_size: -

cdr3_nt: TGTGCCAGCACCCAGGGGACTAGCGGGATCAGTGAGCAGTTCTTC
cdr3_aa: CASTQGTSGISEQFF
v_call: TRBV7-6
j_call: TRBJ2-1
d_call: TRBD2
clone_size: few

cdr3_nt: TGTGCCAGCAGTGTTTGGATGAACACTGAAGCTTTCTTT
cdr3_aa: CASSVWMNTEAFF
v_call: TRBV27
j_call: TRBJ1-1
d_call: -
clone_size: few

cdr3_nt: TGTGCCAGCAGTGAACTGGGGACGGGTGAAGCTTTCTTT
cdr3_aa: CASSELGTGEAFF
v_call: TRBV6-1
j_call: TRBJ1-1
d_call: -
clone_size: -

cdr3_nt: TGTGCCAGCTCACCGGGGCCGGTCGGGGAGCTGTTTTTT
cdr3_aa: CASSPGPVGELFF
v_call: TRBV18
j_call: TRBJ2-2
d_call: -
clone_size: few

cdr3_nt: TGTGCCAGCAGCTTTACCGGGGCCAACGTCCTGACTTTC
cdr3_aa: CASSFTGANVLTF
v_call: TRBV5-6
j_call: TRBJ2-6
d_call: -
clone_size: -

cdr3_nt: TGTGCCAGCAGTTACGCCTACGAGCAGTACTTC
cdr3_aa: CASSYAYEQYF
v_call: TRBV28
j_call: TRBJ2-7
d_call: -
clone_size: -

cdr3_nt: TGTGCCAGCAGCTCCTCCCCGCGGGCGAACACCGGGGAGCTGTTTTTT
cdr3_aa: CASSSSPRANTGELFF
v_call: TRBV11-2
j_call: TRBJ2-2
d_call: -
clone_size: once

cdr3_nt: TGCGCCAGCAGCCTTCGACTAGCGGGAGGGGGGCATGAGCAGTTCTTC
cdr3_aa: CASSLRLAGGGHEQFF
v_call: TRBV4-3
j_call: TRBJ2-1
d_call: TRBD2
clone_size: -

cdr3_nt: TGTGCCAGCAGCTTAGGGTGGGATCAGCCCCAGCATTTT
cdr3_aa: CASSLGWDQPQHF
v_call: TRBV11-2
j_call: TRBJ1-5
d_call: -
clone_size: -

cdr3_nt: TGTGCCTGGAGTGTGACAGGGCGTGGTTCACCCCTCCACTTT
cdr3_aa: CAWSVTGRGSPLHF
v_call: TRBV30
j_call: TRBJ1-6
d_call: TRBD1
clone_size: -

cdr3_nt: TGTGCCAGCAGCTTTGTCGAGCGCCCGTACCTCACCGGGGAGCTGTTTTTT
cdr3_aa: CASSFVERPYLTGELFF
v_call: TRBV5-6
j_call: TRBJ2-2
d_call: -
clone_size: -

cdr3_nt: TGTGCCACTCAGGACAGGAGGAGCTCCTACGAGCAGTACTTC
cdr3_aa: CATQDRRSSYEQYF
v_call: TRBV15
j_call: TRBJ2-7
d_call: TRBD1
clone_size: -

cdr3_nt: TGCAGCGTTGAAGTGGGCCGGTCCTACGAGCAGTACTTC
cdr3_aa: CSVEVGRSYEQYF
v_call: TRBV29-1
j_call: TRBJ2-7
d_call: -
clone_size: once

cdr3_nt: TGTGCCAGCAGCGCCGGTGAGCAGTTCTTC
cdr3_aa: CASSAGEQFF
v_call: TRBV7-8
j_call: TRBJ2-1
d_call: -
clone_size: -

cdr3_nt: TGTGCCAGCAGTTCTATAAGGGGGGACTACCCTAGCACAGATACGCAGTATTTT
cdr3_aa: CASSSIRGDYPSTDTQYF
v_call: TRBV4-2
j_call: TRBJ2-3
d_call: -
clone_size: -

cdr3_nt: TGTGCCAGCAGAAATTCGGGGCGGTCTGGGGCCAACGTCCTGACTTTC
cdr3_aa: CASRNSGRSGANVLTF
v_call: TRBV27
j_call: TRBJ2-6
d_call: -
clone_size: -

cdr3_nt: TGCGCCAGCAGCTTCCCCGGGACAGATACGCAGTATTTT
cdr3_aa: CASSFPGTDTQYF
v_call: TRBV5-1
j_call: TRBJ2-3
d_call: -
clone_size: -

cdr3_nt: TGTGCCAGCAGTCCTACGGTGAACACTGAAGCTTTCTTT
cdr3_aa: CASSPTVNTEAFF
v_call: TRBV7-9
j_call: TRBJ1-1
d_call: -
clone_size: -

cdr3_nt: TGTGCCAGCAGCGTAGACGGCAGGGGGTTCAACAATGAGCAGTTCTTC
cdr3_aa: CASSVDGRGFNNEQFF
v_call: TRBV9
j_call: TRBJ2-1
d_call: TRBD1
clone_size: -

cdr3_nt: TGTGCCAGCCGGGGGACTAGTTACTACGAGCAGTACTTC
cdr3_aa: CASRGTSYYEQYF
v_call: TRBV6-1
j_call: TRBJ2-7
d_call: TRBD2
clone_size: -

cdr3_nt: TGTGCCAGCACCCCTCCAGGGACAGGACCCTATGGCTACACCTTC
cdr3_aa: CASTPPGTGPYGYTF
v_call: TRBV13
j_call: TRBJ1-2
d_call: TRBD1
clone_size: -

cdr3_nt: TGTGCCAGCAGTTTACCCGGGACAGGGAATTCACCCCTCCACTTT
cdr3_aa: CASSLPGTGNSPLHF
v_call: TRBV28
j_call: TRBJ1-6
d_call: TRBD1
clone_size: -

cdr3_nt: TGCGCCAGCAGCCCAACTTCCAGGGGGCGGAACTATGGCTACACCTTC
cdr3_aa: CASSPTSRGRNYGYTF
v_call: TRBV4-3
j_call: TRBJ1-2
d_call: TRBD1
clone_size: -

cdr3_nt: TGTGCCAGCAGTGAATGGGGGGTCGAAGGCAATCAGCCCCAGCATTTT
cdr3_aa: CASSEWGVEGNQPQHF
v_call: TRBV6-1
j_call: TRBJ1-5
d_call: -
clone_size: -

cdr3_nt: TGTGCCAGCAGTTACGGACTCCCCCGGGGGGATGAGCAGTTCTTC
cdr3_aa: CASSYGLPRGDEQFF
v_call: TRBV6-5
j_call: TRBJ2-1
d_call: TRBD2
clone_size: -

cdr3_nt: TGCGCCAGCAGCCAAGGAGCGGGGATGGCTCGATATGGCTACACCTTC
cdr3_aa: CASSQGAGMARYGYTF
v_call: TRBV4-3
j_call: TRBJ1-2
d_call: -
clone_size: -

cdr3_nt: TGTGCCACCAGCAGAGATAGGGCCAGGCAAGAGACCCAGTACTTC
cdr3_aa: CATSRDRARQETQYF
v_call: TRBV15
j_call: TRBJ2-5
d_call: -
clone_size: -

cdr3_nt: TGTGCCACCAGCAGAGATACGGGTTCCACCGGGGAGCTGTTTTTT
cdr3_aa: CATSRDTGSTGELFF
v_call: TRBV15
j_call: TRBJ2-2
d_call: -
clone_size: -

cdr3_nt: TGCGCCAGCGGGGGTAGCACTGAAGCTTTCTTT
cdr3_aa: CASGGSTEAFF
v_call: TRBV4-1
j_call: TRBJ1-1
d_call: -
clone_size: -

cdr3_nt: TGCAGCGTGAAGTGGCCAGGGAGGGCAGATACGCAGTATTTT
cdr3_aa: CSVKWPGRADTQYF
v_call: TRBV29-1
j_call: TRBJ2-3
d_call: TRBD2
clone_size: -

cdr3_nt: TGTGCCACCAGCAGAGTTACAGGGACGGGAGAGACCCAGTACTTC
cdr3_aa: CATSRVTGTGETQYF
v_call: TRBV15
j_call: TRBJ2-5
d_call: -
clone_size: -

cdr3_nt: TGTGCCAGACCCGTTCCAGGGGCCGGTGAAAAACTGTTTTTT
cdr3_aa: CARPVPGAGEKLFF
v_call: TRBV6-5
j_call: TRBJ1-4
d_call: -
clone_size: few